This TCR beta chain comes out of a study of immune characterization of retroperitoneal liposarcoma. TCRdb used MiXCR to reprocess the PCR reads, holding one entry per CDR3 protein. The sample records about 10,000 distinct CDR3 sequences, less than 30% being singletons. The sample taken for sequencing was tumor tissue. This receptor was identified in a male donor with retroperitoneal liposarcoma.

In DNA form, the CDR3 reads TGCGCCAGCAGCCAAGATCGAAGGGGGACCGGGGAGCTGTTTTTT. It translates to CASSQDRRGTGELFF. The V call is TRBV4-3, the J call TRBJ2-2; tentative D call: TRBD1 (6 bases). Trimming stripped 0 bases from V and 5 bases from J, with 10 bases between. Germline V gene data show CDR1 as LGHNA and CDR2 as YSLEER. The CDR3 is 15 residues long.